This T cell receptor (beta chain) is from a study of identifying expanded T cells in peripheral blood (dated by TCRdb to between 2018 and 2021). Study-level background: Technical replicates were generated by sequencing separate aliquots of the same genomic DNA pool, and four replicates were compared pairwise. What the research found in general, with its limitations: It was expected by the authors that biological variance in healthy repertoires might increase further over much longer intervals, such as months to years. In all healthy donors, the variance in clone template counts between samples taken roughly 14 days apart rose significantly as total template count increased. The beta-binomial model significantly reduced the number of clones called differentially abundant and the false-positive rate across all healthy-donor time intervals. Approximately 1.2 differentially abundant clones were flagged by the binomial model between technical replicates, whereas about 15 and 19 were flagged over approximately two weeks and four weeks, respectively.

During the collection period, no infections or other immune events were recorded for the healthy donors. To calibrate time-dependent variance in a beta-binomial model of T-cell clone differential abundance, blood repertoires from healthy donors were used as a training cohort. The training cohort comprised ten or so healthy donors, 3 female and 7 male. An age range of roughly 29 to 65 years, with an average of roughly 47 years, was recorded for the donors. Obtained from a commercial supplier, whole blood was collected from each healthy donor at three time points set about 2 weeks apart. For immunosequencing, genomic DNA was extracted from unsorted whole blood. TCRbeta CDR3 regions were profiled by bias-controlled multiplex PCR amplification of genomic DNA with the immunoSEQ Assay. Under the source paper's analysis protocol: The absolute abundance of each unique TCRbeta CDR3 region was quantified after sequences were collapsed and filtered. Two models were used to test differential abundance: a binomial model (Fisher-equivalent) and a beta-binomial model that adds time-dependent variance fitted from healthy donors. Clones with fewer than 5 combined templates were excluded, and clones with Benjamini-Hochberg FDR below 0.01 were called differentially abundant. In the beta-binomial model, variance was expressed as a function of the total template count across the two samples, in the form v = (b*log(k)+a)^2. TCRdb's version of the immuneACCESS table is confined to in-frame rearrangements and falls short of the full clone set. An unresolved V gene accounts for under half of the shortfall where checked; the remainder is of unknown origin. The V and J calls and clone size were taken over from that table, and D and trimming were inferred from the DNA. The sample records about 98,000 clones, 70% to 90% of which are singletons. The ten most abundant clones make up 11% to 15% of the sample.

This clone was recorded once. The antigen it binds to is not known. Per-base qualities were not stored, and no clone one base away is much larger. The germline V gene specifies MNHEY as CDR1 and SVGAGI as CDR2. V is clipped by 2 bases and J by 7 bases, and the sequence between their germline boundaries is 15 bases long. Including the terminal cysteine and phenylalanine, the CDR3 comprises 15 residues. Only the CDR3 DNA is retained, 45 bases long and in frame from the first base. This receptor was obtained from a person aged 18 to 75 in good health. The V and J genes are TRBV6-5 and TRBJ2-1, with the D gene not clear enough to name. The sample consisted of blood. The sequence in DNA is TGTGCCAGCAGTTACCTCGCCAGGTTGGGTAATGAGCAGTTCTTC. Translated, this is CASSYLARLGNEQFF.